This T cell receptor beta chain was obtained from a study of T-cell memory formation after mild COVID-19. Notes on the study in general: The appearance of some responding clones in pre-infection memory suggested that cross-reactive memory joined. Later expanders leaned CD4+, whereas clones that contracted between day 15 and 85 were balanced CD4/CD8. Nothing showed for sure that second-wave clones peaking on day 37 were SARS-CoV-2 specific.

As for this clonotype: Its antigen is not identified.

V lost 4 bases to trimming and J lost 2 bases, with 9 bases between them. The germline V gene has CDR1 LGHNA and CDR2 YSLEER. CDR3 length: 13 amino acids. 5'RACE with constant-segment primers built TCRalpha and TCRbeta cDNA libraries with UMIs. TCRdb re-derived calls from the 5' RACE reads in MiXCR, one entry per CDR3 protein. This sample has over 120,000 distinct CDR3 sequences; about 25% occur once, and the top ten carry less than 25%. Specimen: PBMCs or a T cell subset sorted from them (not recorded which). The chain carries TRBV4-3 and TRBJ2-7; D is unclear. The TCR originated in an adult woman who had mild COVID-19 (a few samples of this study predate the infection). Cell type and time point are not known. The CDR3 spells CASSPFLAYEQYF. In DNA form, the CDR3 reads TGCGCCAGCAGCCCCTTCCTCGCCTACGAGCAGTACTTC.